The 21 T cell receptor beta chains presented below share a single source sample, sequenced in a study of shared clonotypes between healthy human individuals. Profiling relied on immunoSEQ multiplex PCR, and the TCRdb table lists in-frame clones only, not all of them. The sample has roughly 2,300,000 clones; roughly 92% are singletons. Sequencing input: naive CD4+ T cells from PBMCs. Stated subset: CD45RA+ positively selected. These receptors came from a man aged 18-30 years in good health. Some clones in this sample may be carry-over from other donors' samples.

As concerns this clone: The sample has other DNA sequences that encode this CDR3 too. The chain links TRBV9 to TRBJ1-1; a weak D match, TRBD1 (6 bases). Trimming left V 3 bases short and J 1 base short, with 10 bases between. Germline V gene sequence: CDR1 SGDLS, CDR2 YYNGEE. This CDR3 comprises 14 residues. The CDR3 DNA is TGTGCCAGCAGCGCACAGACAGGGAACACTGAAGCTTTCTTT. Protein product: CASSAQTGNTEAFF.

CDR3: CASTNTGTDLWNEQFF. The CDR3 DNA reads as TGTGCCAGCACAAACACCGGGACGGATCTGTGGAATGAGCAGTTCTTC. The rearrangement links TRBV2 to TRBJ2-1; D may be TRBD1 or TRBD2 (5 bases each). The CDR3 runs to 16 residues. Trimming removed 7 bases at V and 7 bases at J, with 23 bases between. CDR1 and CDR2 from the germline V gene are SNHLY and FYNNEI.

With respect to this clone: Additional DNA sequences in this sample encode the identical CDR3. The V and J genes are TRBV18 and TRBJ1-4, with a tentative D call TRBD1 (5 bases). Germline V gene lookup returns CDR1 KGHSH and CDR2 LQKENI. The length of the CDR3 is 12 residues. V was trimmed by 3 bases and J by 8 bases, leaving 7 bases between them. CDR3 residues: CASSPSGEKLFF. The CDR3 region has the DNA TGTGCCAGCTCACCGTCAGGGGAAAAACTGTTTTTT.

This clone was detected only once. CDR3: CARVGYTF. CDR3 nucleotide sequence: TGTGCCAGGGTTGGCTACACCTTC. The chain carries TRBV5-4 and TRBJ1-2; D gene ambiguous. V lost 8 bases and J 7 bases, leaving 3 bases between the germline ends. Germline CDR1 and CDR2: SGHNT and YYREEE (reference sequence). This CDR3 has 8 residues.

Written as DNA, the CDR3 is TGTGCCAGCAGCCCTAAAACAGGATTGACCACCGGGGAGCTGTTTTTT. Translation gives CASSPKTGLTTGELFF. V and J are TRBV4-2 and TRBJ2-2; tentative D call: TRBD1 (5 bases). Deletions cut 4 bases from V and 4 bases from J, with 16 bases between. This CDR3 is 16 amino acids long. Germline CDR1 LGHNA, CDR2 YNFKEQ.

The CDR3 region is CSVEEGRGLYGYTF. The CDR3 DNA reads TGCAGCGTTGAAGAAGGCAGGGGTCTCTATGGCTACACCTTC. The V call is TRBV29-1, the J call TRBJ1-2; D perhaps matches TRBD1 (6 bases). The germline V gene has CDR1 SQVTM and CDR2 ANQGSEA. The V end lost 0 bases, the J end lost 4 bases, and 12 bases lay between the germline ends. The CDR3 spans 14 residues.

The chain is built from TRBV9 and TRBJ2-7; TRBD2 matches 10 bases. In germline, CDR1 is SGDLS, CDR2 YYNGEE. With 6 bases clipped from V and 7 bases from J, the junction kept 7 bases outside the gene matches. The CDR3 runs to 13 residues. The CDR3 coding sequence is TGTGCCAGCACGAGGACTAGCGGAGATGAGCAGTACTTC. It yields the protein CASTRTSGDEQYF.

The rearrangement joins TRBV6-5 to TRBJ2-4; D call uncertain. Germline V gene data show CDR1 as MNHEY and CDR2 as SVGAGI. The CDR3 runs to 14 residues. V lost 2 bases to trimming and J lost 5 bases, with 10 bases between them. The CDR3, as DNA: TGTGCCAGCAGTTACGGGCGGACCCAAAACATTCAGTACTTC. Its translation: CASSYGRTQNIQYF.

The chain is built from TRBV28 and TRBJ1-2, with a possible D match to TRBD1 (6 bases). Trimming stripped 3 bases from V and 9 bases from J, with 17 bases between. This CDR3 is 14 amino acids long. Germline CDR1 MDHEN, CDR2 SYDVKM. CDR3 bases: TGTGCCAGCAGTTTGGCCGGGGGCCCCTCAAGCTACACCTTC. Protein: CASSLAGGPSSYTF.

CDR3 in amino acids: CASSSDRVVYEQYF. The DNA of the CDR3 is TGTGCCAGCAGCTCCGACAGGGTAGTCTACGAGCAGTACTTC. The rearrangement joins TRBV7-2 to TRBJ2-7; 7 positions match TRBD1. The CDR3 length is 14 residues. The trim removed 4 bases at V and 3 bases at J, leaving 6 bases unmatched. The germline gives CDR1 SGHTA, CDR2 FQGNSA.

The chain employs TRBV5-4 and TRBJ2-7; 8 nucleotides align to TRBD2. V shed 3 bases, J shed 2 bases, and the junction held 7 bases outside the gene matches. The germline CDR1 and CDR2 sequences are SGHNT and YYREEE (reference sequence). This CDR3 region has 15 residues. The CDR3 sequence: CASSSVSSGAYEQYF. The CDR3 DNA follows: TGTGCCAGCAGCTCAGTTAGTAGCGGGGCCTACGAGCAGTACTTC.

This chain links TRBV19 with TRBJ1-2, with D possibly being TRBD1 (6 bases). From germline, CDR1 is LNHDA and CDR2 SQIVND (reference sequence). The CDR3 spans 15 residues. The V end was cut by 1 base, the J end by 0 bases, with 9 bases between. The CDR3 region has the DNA TGTGCCAGTAGTATAGGCGGGACACCTAACTATGGCTACACCTTC. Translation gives CASSIGGTPNYGYTF.

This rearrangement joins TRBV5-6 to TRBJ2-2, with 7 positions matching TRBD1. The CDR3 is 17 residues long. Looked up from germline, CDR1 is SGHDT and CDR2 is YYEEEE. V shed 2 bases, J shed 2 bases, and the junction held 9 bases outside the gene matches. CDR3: CASSFLGRDSNTGELFF. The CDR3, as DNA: TGTGCCAGCAGCTTTTTGGGCCGGGACAGTAACACCGGGGAGCTGTTTTTT.

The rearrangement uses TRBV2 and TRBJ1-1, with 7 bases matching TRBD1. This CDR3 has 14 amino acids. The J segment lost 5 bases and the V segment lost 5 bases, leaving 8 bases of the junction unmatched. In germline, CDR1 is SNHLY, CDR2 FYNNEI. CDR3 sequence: CASSLLQGFTEAFF. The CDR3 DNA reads TGTGCCAGCAGTCTACTACAGGGGTTTACTGAAGCTTTCTTT.

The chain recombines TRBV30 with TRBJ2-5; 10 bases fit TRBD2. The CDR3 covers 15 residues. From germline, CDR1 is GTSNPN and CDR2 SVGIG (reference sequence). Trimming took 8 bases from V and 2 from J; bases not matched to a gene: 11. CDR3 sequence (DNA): TGTGCCGGAGGGATTGGACTAGCGGAACAAGAGACCCAGTACTTC. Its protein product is CAGGIGLAEQETQYF.

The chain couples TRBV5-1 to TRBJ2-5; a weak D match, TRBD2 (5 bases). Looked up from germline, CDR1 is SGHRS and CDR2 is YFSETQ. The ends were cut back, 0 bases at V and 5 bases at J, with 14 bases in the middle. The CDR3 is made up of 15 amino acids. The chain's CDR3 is CASSLAIGSGETQYF. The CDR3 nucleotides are TGCGCCAGCAGCTTGGCCATAGGTTCGGGGGAGACCCAGTACTTC.

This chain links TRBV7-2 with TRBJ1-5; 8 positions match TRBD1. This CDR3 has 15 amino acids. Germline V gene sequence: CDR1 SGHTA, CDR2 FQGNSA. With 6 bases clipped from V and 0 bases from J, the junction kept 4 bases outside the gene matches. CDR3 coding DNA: TGTGCCAGCAGATTGACAGGGGATAGCAATCAGCCCCAGCATTTT. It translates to CASRLTGDSNQPQHF.

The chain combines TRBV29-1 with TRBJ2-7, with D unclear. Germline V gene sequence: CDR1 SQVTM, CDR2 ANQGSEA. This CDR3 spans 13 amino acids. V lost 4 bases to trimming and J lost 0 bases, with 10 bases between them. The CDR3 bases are TGCAGCGTTGGCATCGGCGGCTCCTACGAGCAGTACTTC. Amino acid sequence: CSVGIGGSYEQYF.

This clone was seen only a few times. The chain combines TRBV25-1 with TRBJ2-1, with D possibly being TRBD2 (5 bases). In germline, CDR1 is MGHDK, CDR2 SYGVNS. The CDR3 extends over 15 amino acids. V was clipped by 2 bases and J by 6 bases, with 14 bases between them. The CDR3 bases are TGTGCCAGCAGTGAACCCGGGCCCCGGGGCAATGAGCAGTTCTTC. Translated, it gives CASSEPGPRGNEQFF.

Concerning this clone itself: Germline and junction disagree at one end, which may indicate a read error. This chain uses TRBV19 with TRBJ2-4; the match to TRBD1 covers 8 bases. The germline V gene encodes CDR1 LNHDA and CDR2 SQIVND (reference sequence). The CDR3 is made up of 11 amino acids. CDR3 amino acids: CASRKTGATHF. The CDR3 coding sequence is TGTGCCAGTAGAAAGACAGGGGCCACCCACTTC.

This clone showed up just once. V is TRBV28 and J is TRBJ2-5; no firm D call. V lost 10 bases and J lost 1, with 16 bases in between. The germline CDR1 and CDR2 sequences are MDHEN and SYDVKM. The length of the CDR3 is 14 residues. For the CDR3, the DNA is TGTGCCACGAACCATGACTCAACCCAAGAGACCCAGTACTTC. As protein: CATNHDSTQETQYF.